Included here is one T cell receptor (beta chain) sequence, with context. The antigen is undetermined. In the PCR, 60 Vbeta and 13 Jbeta primers were used. TCRdb's table, derived via immunoSEQ multiplex PCR, lists solely in-frame clones and lacks some. The data contain around 150,000 clones, roughly 79% of them singletons. Trimming left V 1 base short and J 0 bases short, with 14 bases between. This CDR3 region has 17 residues. Germline V CDR1 and CDR2: LGHNA, YNFKEQ. This sample was included in a study of cytomegalovirus exposure and HLA in healthy donors. Whole-study results and caveats: Later analysis showed TCR association rates varying by HLA locus, highest for DRB1 and lowest for HLA-C.

The sequenced sample was PBMCs. The sequence was collected from a woman between 50 and 59 years old in good health and CMV-seronegative. The chain couples TRBV4-2 to TRBJ2-3; the D is unclear. The CDR3 nucleotides are TGTGCCAGCAGCCAAGCCTCGAGGAGCTTAAGCACAGATACGCAGTATTTT. Its protein product is CASSQASRSLSTDTQYF.